This record concerns one T cell receptor (beta chain) sequence. Its cognate antigen has yet to be identified. No base quality values were provided; no much bigger clone lies one nucleotide off. Relative to germline, V is 2 bases shorter and J is 0 bases shorter, with 14 bases between their ends. The germline V gene sets CDR1 to SGHRS and CDR2 to YFSETQ. From cysteine to phenylalanine, the CDR3 is 17 amino acids long. The sequence is cut down to CDR3 DNA, 51 bases in frame from base 1. The data were obtained in a study of blood T cell repertoires in COVID-19 (TCRdb year 2020). With respect to the entire study: Collaborator samples came from the United States, Italy and Spain and covered acute and convalescent phases of COVID-19. Deeply sampled blood TCRbeta repertoires from subjects exposed to, actively infected with, or recovered from COVID-19 were included in the dataset. Where available, HLA class I and class II types were obtained from metadata supplied by the sample provider rather than from assay-based typing. The repertoires were released in a freely available public database intended as a resource for research on the immune response to SARS-CoV-2. Samples came from the ongoing ImmuneRACE study (first 160 participants) plus 1,254 subjects from 6 global collaborators. The prospective study material was composed of cDNA or gDNA derived from T cells, B-cell-depleted T cells, or PBMCs. The sample metadata nearly always contained a de-identified subject ID, COVID-19 status, age in years and sex.

One collaborating source in Seattle enrolled patients while the patients were actively infected and followed the patients over time throughout the course of disease. Whole blood was collected in K2EDTA tubes by collaborating institutions according to the institutions' own protocols. For TCRbeta analysis, collaborator samples were shipped as frozen whole blood, as isolated PBMCs, or as DNA extracted from either sample type. TCRbeta CDR3 regions were amplified from genomic DNA by means of the immunoSEQ Assay, a bias-controlled multiplex PCR. The published analysis was carried out like this. The number of nucleated cells in each sample was estimated by amplification of reference gene primers within the assay. Sequence reads were collapsed and filtered to measure the absolute abundance of every unique TCRbeta CDR3 rearrangement. For each sample, productive Simpson clonality was calculated by taking the square root of Simpson's diversity index across productive rearrangements. Entries here come from immuneACCESS through TCRdb and include only in-frame sequences with V and J called. Some clones fail to appear in such tables; in the studies checked, an unresolved V gene covers under half of the shortfall, and the cause of the remainder is unknown. From that table come the V and J calls and clone size; the DNA was used to work out D and trimming. The sample includes some 180,000 clones, with roughly 76% observed a single time. The ten top clones hold roughly 12% of the sample.

The paper's findings and limits, for the study overall: The quantity of clinical and demographic metadata differed by source and by participant and was supplied without curation.

Sequences were obtained from peripheral blood. The chain was built from TRBV5-1 and TRBJ1-4; no D gene call is confident. The source is a woman at least 80 years old with COVID-19, enrolled during active disease. The CDR3 region has the sequence CASSFRTAGSTNEKLFF. The DNA sequence is TGCGCCAGCAGCTTCCGAACCGCAGGTTCAACTAATGAAAAACTGTTTTTT. This CDR3, with the reference TRBV5-1 and TRBJ1-4 proteins standing in past its ends, gives the full variable domain KAGVTQTPRYLIKTRGQQVTLSCSPISGHRSVSWYQQTPGQGLQFLFEYFSETQRNKGNFPGRFSGRQFSNSRSEMNVSTLELGDSALYLCASSFRTAGSTNEKLFFGSGTQLSVL.